These 5 T cell receptor beta chains were all obtained from the same sample, sequenced in a study of PD-1 blockade in classical Hodgkin lymphoma. Patients all relapsed after autologous stem cell transplantation, and there was variation in brentuximab vedotin exposure. Profiled with immunoSEQ multiplex PCR; TCRdb holds only in-frame clones, not every one. Altogether roughly 140,000 clones are present, approximately 81% being singletons, with the ten largest covering roughly 9.2%. Sequenced here: peripheral blood mononuclear cells (PBMCs), sampled before the second cycle of nivolumab. These receptors were collected from a human donor with classical Hodgkin lymphoma.

Written as DNA, the CDR3 is TGTGCCAGCAGCTCTCGTACCGGGACCGAGACCGGGGAGCTGTTTTTT. Its translation: CASSSRTGTETGELFF. The chain employs TRBV7-3 and TRBJ2-2, with D perhaps assigned TRBD1 or TRBD2 (5 bases each). The CDR3 covers 16 residues. Germline CDR1 SGHTA, CDR2 FQGTGA. Trimming took off 4 bases at V and 5 bases at J, with 17 bases between the two ends.

This chain links TRBV5-6 with TRBJ2-7; no clear D. Trimming cost V 4 bases and J 0 bases, with 17 bases left between them. Germline V gene sequence: CDR1 SGHDT, CDR2 YYEEEE. The CDR3 is 16 residues long. The CDR3 DNA is TGTGCCAGCAGCCCGGCAGGCAGCCGGAGCTCCTACGAGCAGTACTTC. Protein product: CASSPAGSRSSYEQYF.

This clone was observed a handful of times. V and J are TRBV7-9 and TRBJ1-1; D is possibly TRBD1 (6 bases). The CDR3 spans 13 residues. Looked up from germline, CDR1 is SEHNR and CDR2 is FQNEAQ (reference sequence). V lost 5 bases and J lost 7, with 14 bases in between. DNA of the CDR3: TGTGCCAGCAGCCCCCGACAGACAGGTGAAGCTTTCTTT. Translating gives CASSPRQTGEAFF.

This chain uses TRBV7-9 with TRBJ1-2; 10 bases fit TRBD1. This CDR3 is 14 amino acids long. V was clipped by 5 bases and J by 3 bases; unmatched bases: 3. Germline assignment: CDR1 SEHNR and CDR2 FQNEAQ (reference sequence). DNA for the CDR3: TGTGCCAGCAGCCGACAGGGGGCCGACTATGGCTACACCTTC. This encodes CASSRQGADYGYTF.

Comment on this clone: A junction boundary mismatches the germline segment, possibly from a read error. For the CDR3, the DNA is TGTGCCAGCAGTTACGCCCTAAAGTCGGCGGTTAATTTC. Its translation: CASSYALKSAVNF. The V call is TRBV6-6, the J call TRBJ2-7, with D hard to call. Germline lookup yields CDR1 MNHNY and CDR2 SVGAGI (reference sequence). The CDR3 is 13 residues long.